This T cell receptor (beta chain) emerged from a study of STAT3 mutations in large granular lymphocyte leukemia. Points from the study as a whole: Every T-cell large granular lymphocyte leukemia patient had at least one immunodominant TCR beta clonotype.

A note on this clone: Antigen: not known.

Germline CDR1 reads SQVTM; CDR2 reads ANQGSEA. The CDR3 consists of 15 residues. J gave up 7 bases and V 7 bases, and 15 bases lay outside the gene matches. Sequenced by immunoSEQ multiplex PCR; TCRdb stores in-frame clones only, minus some. The data show roughly 9,300 clones, 70% to 90% seen once. The TCR originated in an elderly man with T-cell large granular lymphocyte leukemia. Some clones in this sample may be carry-over from other donors' samples. The material sequenced was peripheral blood mononuclear cells. V gene TRBV29-1 combines with J gene TRBJ1-4, with 7 bases identical to TRBD1. Here the CDR3 reads CSATGPGQTVEKLFF. The CDR3 DNA follows: TGCAGCGCCACTGGTCCGGGACAGACGGTTGAAAAACTGTTTTTT.